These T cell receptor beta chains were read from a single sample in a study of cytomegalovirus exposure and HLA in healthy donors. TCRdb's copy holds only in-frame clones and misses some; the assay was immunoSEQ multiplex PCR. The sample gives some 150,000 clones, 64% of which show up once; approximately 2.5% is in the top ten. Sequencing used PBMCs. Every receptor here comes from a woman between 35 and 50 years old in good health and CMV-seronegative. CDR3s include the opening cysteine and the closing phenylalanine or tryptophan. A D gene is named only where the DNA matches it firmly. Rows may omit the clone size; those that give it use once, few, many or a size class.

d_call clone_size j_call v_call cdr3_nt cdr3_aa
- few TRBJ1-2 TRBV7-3 TGTGCCAGCAGCTTTGGCCAGGGGTATGCTGGCTACACCTTC CASSFGQGYAGYTF
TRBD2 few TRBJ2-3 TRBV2 TGTGCCAGCAGTGCCAAGCGGGGGGGCACAGATACGCAGTATTTT CASSAKRGGTDTQYF
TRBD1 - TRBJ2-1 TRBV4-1 TGCGCCAGCAGCCAGCCGGGACAGGGTGCCGATGAGCAGTTCTTC CASSQPGQGADEQFF
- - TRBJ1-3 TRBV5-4 TGTGCCAGCAGCTCGTCCCTGACAGTTAGCTCTGGAAACACCATATATTTT CASSSSLTVSSGNTIYF
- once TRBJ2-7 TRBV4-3 TGCGCCAGCAGCCAAGGGCTAACAGGGAACTCCTACGAGCAGTACTTC CASSQGLTGNSYEQYF
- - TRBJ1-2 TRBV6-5 TGTGCCAGCAGTTACCACACCCGGGGGGGTGACTATGGCTACACCTTC CASSYHTRGGDYGYTF
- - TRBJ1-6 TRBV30 TGTGCCTGGGGGCACAGGGAAGGGTCCTATAATTCACCCCTCCACTTT CAWGHREGSYNSPLHF
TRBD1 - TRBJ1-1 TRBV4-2 TGTGCCAGCAGCCCAGGGAACTTTAGGACAGGGGGGATGGACCCTGAAGCTTTCTTT CASSPGNFRTGGMDPEAFF
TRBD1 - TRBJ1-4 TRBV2 TGTGCCAGCTCAGGGACAGGGCACGAAAAACTGTTTTTT CASSGTGHEKLFF
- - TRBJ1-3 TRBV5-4 TGTGCCAGCAGCTTGGTAGGCGGAATCTCTGGAAACACCATATATTTT CASSLVGGISGNTIYF
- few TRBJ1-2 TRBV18 TGTGCCAGCTCACCTTCTGCAGGGCTCTATGGCTACACCTTC CASSPSAGLYGYTF
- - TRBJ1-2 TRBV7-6 TGTGCCAGCAGCCCTGCGGGCGGAAGGGGCTACACCTTC CASSPAGGRGYTF
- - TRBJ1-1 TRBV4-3 TGCGCCAGCAGCCAAGAAAACAGGGCTGAAGCTTTCTTT CASSQENRAEAFF
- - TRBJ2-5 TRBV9 TGTGCCAGCAGCCCCCCAGGGCCAACGCTCCAAGAGACCCAGTACTTC CASSPPGPTLQETQYF
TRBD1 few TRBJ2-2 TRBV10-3 TGTGCCATCTATAAAGGGGGCGCAGGCGGGGAGCTGTTTTTT CAIYKGGAGGELFF
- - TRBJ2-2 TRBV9 TGTGCCAGCAGCGTAGGTGGCACAGAAACCACCGGGGAGCTGTTTTTT CASSVGGTETTGELFF
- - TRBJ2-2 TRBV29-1 TGCAGCGCGAACAGGGCCGGGGAGCTGTTTTTT CSANRAGELFF
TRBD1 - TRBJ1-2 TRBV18 TGTGCCAGCTCCCCAGACAGGGGGTCCTATGGCTACACCTTC CASSPDRGSYGYTF
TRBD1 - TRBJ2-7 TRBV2 TGTGCCGCGAGGACAGGGGGCCACGAGCAGTACTTC CAARTGGHEQYF
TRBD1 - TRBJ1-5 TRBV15 TGTGCCACCAGCAGCGGGGACAGTAGCAATCAGCCCCAGCATTTT CATSSGDSSNQPQHF
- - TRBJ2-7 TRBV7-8 TGTGCCAGCAGCTTAACAGGGCCTACCTACGAGCAGTACTTC CASSLTGPTYEQYF
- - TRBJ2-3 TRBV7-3 TGTGCCAGCAGCTTTGGGACTTTAAGCACAGATACGCAGTATTTT CASSFGTLSTDTQYF
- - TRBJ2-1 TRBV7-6 TGTGCCAGCAGCTCCAGGACACAGCGCTCCTACAATGAGCAGTTCTTC CASSSRTQRSYNEQFF
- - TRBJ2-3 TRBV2 TGTGCCAGCAGCCGGGACTCCGCAGGAGATACGCAGTATTTT CASSRDSAGDTQYF
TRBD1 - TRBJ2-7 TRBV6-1 TGTGCCAGCAGTGACCCGCCAACGGGACAGGGGAACGAGCAGTACTTC CASSDPPTGQGNEQYF
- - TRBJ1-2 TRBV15 TGTGCCACCAGTCCCGCGGCGGGAGGCTACACCTTC CATSPAAGGYTF
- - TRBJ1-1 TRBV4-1 TGCGCCAGCAGCCAAGAAGCAGGGGATGGGACTGAAGCTTTCTTT CASSQEAGDGTEAFF
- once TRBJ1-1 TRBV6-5 - CASSSSTFMNTEAFF
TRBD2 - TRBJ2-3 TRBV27 TGTGCCAGCAGAGGGACTAGCGGGCTTCAGGAGTATACGCAGTATTTT CASRGTSGLQEYTQYF
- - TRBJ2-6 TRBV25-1 TGTGCCAGCAGAGCCACCTCTGGGGCCAACGTCCTGACTTTC CASRATSGANVLTF
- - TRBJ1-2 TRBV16 TGTGCCAGCAGCCCCAGGCGCGATGGCTACACCTTC CASSPRRDGYTF
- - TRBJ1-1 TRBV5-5 TGTGCCAGCAGCTTTTCGGGGGGCGGTGGCACTGAAGCTTTCTTT CASSFSGGGGTEAFF
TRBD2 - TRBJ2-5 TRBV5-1 TGCGCCAGCAGCTCTGCCGGGGGGGCGGGAGAGACCCAGTACTTC CASSSAGGAGETQYF
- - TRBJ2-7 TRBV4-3 TGCGCCAGCAGCCAAGATGGTACACACGTCTACGAGCAGTACTTC CASSQDGTHVYEQYF
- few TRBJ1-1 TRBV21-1 TGTGCCAGCAGCAAAGGGACAGGACATGCTTTCTTT CASSKGTGHAFF
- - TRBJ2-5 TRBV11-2 TGTGCCAGCAGCGGCAAATCAGTGGAGACCCAGTACTTC CASSGKSVETQYF
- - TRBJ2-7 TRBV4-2 TGTGCCAGCAGCGGCGGGAATCCCTACGAGCAGTACTTC CASSGGNPYEQYF
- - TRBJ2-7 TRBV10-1 TGCGCCAGCAGTGAGAGTTGGACATCAAGTCGCTACGAGCAGTACTTC CASSESWTSSRYEQYF
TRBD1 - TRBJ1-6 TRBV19 TGTGCCAGCGACCCGGGACAGGGGATTTCACCCCTCCACTTT CASDPGQGISPLHF
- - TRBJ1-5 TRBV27 TGTGCCAGCAGTTTCGTAGGGGGGCCCCAGCATTTT CASSFVGGPQHF
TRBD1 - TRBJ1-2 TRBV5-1 TGCGCCAGCAGCCGGACAGGGCCCTATGGCTACACCTTC CASSRTGPYGYTF
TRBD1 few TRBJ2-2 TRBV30 TGTGCCTGGAGTGCCCACAGGGGAAGGGAGCTGTTTTTT CAWSAHRGRELFF
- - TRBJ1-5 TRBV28 TGTGCCAGCAGCGCCAGGTACAATCAGCCCCAGCATTTT CASSARYNQPQHF
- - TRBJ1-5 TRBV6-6 TGTGCCAGCAGTTATAGGCGGGACCCTCAGCCCCAGCATTTT CASSYRRDPQPQHF
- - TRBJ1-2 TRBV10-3 TGTGCCATCAGTAGTGATGAAGGCGGGGCTAACTATGGCTACACCTTC CAISSDEGGANYGYTF
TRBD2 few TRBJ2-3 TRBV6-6 TGTGCCAGCAGTTCGCCGGCGGGGGTTATCACAGATACGCAGTATTTT CASSSPAGVITDTQYF
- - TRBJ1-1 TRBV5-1 TGCGCCAGCAGCTTGCGGCCAGGAACGAACACTGAAGCTTTCTTT CASSLRPGTNTEAFF
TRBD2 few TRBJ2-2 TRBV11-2 TGTGCCAGCAGCTTAGCTTTACTAGCGGGCCGTAACACCGGGGAGCTGTTTTTT CASSLALLAGRNTGELFF
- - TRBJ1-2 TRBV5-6 TGTGCCAGCAGCCAGACGGGACATCACAACTATGGCTACACCTTC CASSQTGHHNYGYTF